This T cell receptor beta chain was captured in a study of T cell responses to AZD1222 COVID-19 vaccine. General study points: Repertoires were collected only later (after the peak T cell response had occurred).

Sequencing used immunoSEQ multiplex PCR; TCRdb keeps in-frame clones, though not all of them. This table has 150,000 to 200,000 clones, 90% appearing once. On this clone: Antigen unknown.

Per the germline V gene, CDR1 is LGHNA and CDR2 is YNFKEQ. The V end was cut by 6 bases, the J end by 1 base, with 10 bases between. CDR3 length: 13 residues. This clonotype originated in an adult in good health. The sequencing used peripheral blood, collected on day 0 of AZD1222 vaccination. V gene TRBV4-2 combines with J gene TRBJ2-7; D unresolved. The CDR3 DNA reads TGTGCCAGCAGATACAGCGATTCCTACGAGCAGTACTTC. Translating gives CASRYSDSYEQYF.